This T cell receptor beta chain was observed in a study of blood T cell repertoires in COVID-19. TCRdb's copy holds only in-frame clones and misses some; the assay was immunoSEQ multiplex PCR. The sample has some 76,000 clones; around 90% are singletons. This clone was detected only a few times. Sequenced sample: peripheral blood. This clonotype was sampled from a woman younger than 30 with acute or convalescent COVID-19.

The CDR3 DNA follows: TGCGCCAGCAGCTTGGGGCCAAACACCGGGGAGCTGTTTTTT. This gives the protein CASSLGPNTGELFF. The chain employs TRBV5-1 and TRBJ2-2; D gene uncertain. Germline CDR1 SGHRS, CDR2 YFSETQ. The CDR3 extends over 14 amino acids. V was trimmed by 0 bases and J by 2 bases, leaving 5 bases between them.